The T cell receptor beta chain under discussion was sequenced for a study of blood T cells in healthy people across ages. The length of the CDR3 is 15 residues. The germline CDR1 and CDR2 sequences are SGHDT and YYEEEE. Only a few counts were recorded for this clonotype. Using a J-beta primer mix together with a sample-barcoded 5' primer, a second PCR was run for about 6 to 12 cycles. Each cDNA molecule was tagged by a template-switch adaptor with 12 random nucleotides. TCRdb re-called the 5' RACE reads through MiXCR, storing one row per CDR3 protein. This sample has more than 1,000,000 distinct CDR3 sequences, with roughly 24% found just once. The same data also went into a second study, on T cells of mothers and their children. That work states: Healthy Caucasian mothers, a few in number, and their six children were the donors. No clone of persistent microchimeric T cells was detected.

This chain uses TRBV5-6 with TRBJ2-5; D may match TRBD1 or TRBD2 (6 bases each). The assigned J gene may be wrong: the sequence end matches TRBJ2-1 better. The sequencing input was blood. The receptor was isolated from a girl aged 2 to 10 in good health. In DNA form, the CDR3 reads TGTGCCAGCAGCTTGGCCGGGGGCGCTTTGAATGAGCAGTTCTTC. Translating it yields CASSLAGGALNEQFF.